This is a list of T cell receptor beta chains from one sample in a study of blood T cell repertoires in COVID-19. The data were produced by immunoSEQ multiplex PCR, yet TCRdb's version contains in-frame clones alone and is incomplete. The data hold 100,000 or so clones, with approximately 83% observed a single time. Sequenced: peripheral blood. The source is a man in his 60s with acute or convalescent COVID-19. Both conserved end residues are part of each CDR3. Each record gives: clone size, J gene, V gene, D gene, CDR3 DNA, CDR3 protein. The D gene is left open where the match is weak. Size tells how often a clone was seen (once, few, many) or the class of an expanded clone, and some rows leave it out.

size: -
J: TRBJ2-1
V: TRBV4-1
D: TRBD2
DNA: TGCGCCAGCAGCCGGGATAGCGGGAGCTATAGTTGGGAGCAGTTCTTC
CDR3: CASSRDSGSYSWEQFF

size: -
J: TRBJ2-7
V: TRBV15
D: TRBD1
DNA: TGTGCCACCAGAAAGACAGGGGCCTACGAGCAGTACTTC
CDR3: CATRKTGAYEQYF

size: -
J: TRBJ1-4
V: TRBV6-5
D: TRBD1
DNA: TGTGCCAGCAGTAAGAGGACAGGGGAAAAACTGTTTTTT
CDR3: CASSKRTGEKLFF

size: -
J: TRBJ2-1
V: TRBV5-1
D: TRBD1
DNA: TGCGCCAGCAGCTCCATAGACAGGGCGAATGAGCAGTTCTTC
CDR3: CASSSIDRANEQFF

size: -
J: TRBJ2-5
V: TRBV4-2
D: TRBD2
DNA: TGTGCCAGCAGTCTGACTAGCGGGGGGGCTCTAATTTTCCAAGAGACCCAGTACTTC
CDR3: CASSLTSGGALIFQETQYF

size: -
J: TRBJ2-2
V: TRBV2
D: TRBD2
DNA: TGTGCCAGCAGTGTAGCGGGAGGGGTCCCCGGGGAGCTGTTTTTT
CDR3: CASSVAGGVPGELFF

size: -
J: TRBJ2-5
V: TRBV9
D: TRBD2
DNA: TGTGCCAGCAGCGCGCGGACTAGCGGGAGTCAAGAGACCCAGTACTTC
CDR3: CASSARTSGSQETQYF

size: few
J: TRBJ2-7
V: TRBV12-3/TRBV12-4
D: TRBD1
DNA: TGTGCCAGCAGCTCTGGACAGGTCTACGAGCAGTACTTC
CDR3: CASSSGQVYEQYF

size: -
J: TRBJ2-3
V: TRBV29-1
D: -
DNA: TGCAGCGTGGCCCCAATCGGGAGTGGCACAGATACGCAGTATTTT
CDR3: CSVAPIGSGTDTQYF

size: once
J: TRBJ2-7
V: TRBV6-5
D: -
DNA: TGTGCCAGCAGTTCCCCGGGCAGGGCATTAGGGTACGAGCAGTACTTC
CDR3: CASSSPGRALGYEQYF

size: -
J: TRBJ1-5
V: TRBV11-2
D: -
DNA: TGTGCCAGCAGCTTAGGAGGGAGCAATCAGCCCCAGCATTTT
CDR3: CASSLGGSNQPQHF

size: -
J: TRBJ2-7
V: TRBV6-5
D: TRBD1
DNA: TGTGCCAGCAGGGGACAGGCCAACTCCTACGAGCAGTACTTC
CDR3: CASRGQANSYEQYF

size: -
J: TRBJ2-5
V: TRBV7-3
D: TRBD2
DNA: TGTGCCAGCAGCCGTGGACTAGCCCCAACCCAAGAGACCCAGTACTTC
CDR3: CASSRGLAPTQETQYF

size: -
J: TRBJ2-5
V: TRBV29-1
D: TRBD2
DNA: TGCAGCGTTAAGACTAGCGGGGCCGAGACCCAGTACTTC
CDR3: CSVKTSGAETQYF

size: -
J: TRBJ2-7
V: TRBV18
D: TRBD1
DNA: TGTGCCAGCTCACCCCCGGGACAGAACTACGAGCAGTACTTC
CDR3: CASSPPGQNYEQYF

size: -
J: TRBJ2-7
V: TRBV6-5
D: TRBD2
DNA: TGTGCCAGCAGTTACTCTAGCGGGTTAAGTTACGAGCAGTACTTC
CDR3: CASSYSSGLSYEQYF

size: few
J: TRBJ1-3
V: TRBV4-2
D: TRBD1
DNA: TGTGCCAGCAGCCAGGGACAGGGTGGATCTGGAAACACCATATATTTT
CDR3: CASSQGQGGSGNTIYF

size: -
J: TRBJ2-7
V: TRBV27
D: -
DNA: TGTGCCAGCTCTCGCGGTGTCCACTACGAGCAGTACTTC
CDR3: CASSRGVHYEQYF

size: -
J: TRBJ2-1
V: TRBV11-2
D: TRBD2
DNA: TGTGCCAGCAGCCCTCCGGGGGGTTTCAATGAGCAGTTCTTC
CDR3: CASSPPGGFNEQFF

size: -
J: TRBJ1-1
V: TRBV5-1
D: TRBD1
DNA: TGCGCCAGCAGCTCTTCACCACAGGGGGCTAACACTGAAGCTTTCTTT
CDR3: CASSSSPQGANTEAFF

size: -
J: TRBJ1-5
V: TRBV25-1
D: -
DNA: TGTGCCAGCAGTGCTAGCAGCTACAATCAGCCCCAGCATTTT
CDR3: CASSASSYNQPQHF

size: -
J: TRBJ1-6
V: TRBV30
D: TRBD1
DNA: TGTGCCTGGAGTGTATCGGACAGGGGTAGATCACCCCTCCACTTT
CDR3: CAWSVSDRGRSPLHF

size: -
J: TRBJ2-6
V: TRBV5-1
D: -
DNA: TGCGCCAGCAGCTCTACTAGAGCTGGGGCCAACGTCCTGACTTTC
CDR3: CASSSTRAGANVLTF

size: -
J: TRBJ1-1
V: TRBV5-1
D: -
DNA: TGCGCCAGCAGGAGGGCGGGGAGGGTCCCTTCTGAAGCTTTCTTT
CDR3: CASRRAGRVPSEAFF

size: -
J: TRBJ2-1
V: TRBV5-1
D: TRBD2
DNA: TGCGCCAGCGGACGGACTAGCGGGAGCTCCTACAATGAGCAGTTCTTC
CDR3: CASGRTSGSSYNEQFF

size: -
J: TRBJ1-2
V: TRBV18
D: TRBD1
DNA: TGTGCCAGCTCCTTACAGGGGGCGCTGGGCTACACCTTC
CDR3: CASSLQGALGYTF

size: medium-sized
J: TRBJ1-1
V: TRBV7-3
D: -
DNA: TGTGCCAGCAGCCAAGGGCGGGGGAGCACTGAAGCTTTCTTT
CDR3: CASSQGRGSTEAFF

size: -
J: TRBJ2-1
V: TRBV14
D: -
DNA: TGTGCCAGCAGCCAAGATTGGAGCAATGAGCAGTTCTTC
CDR3: CASSQDWSNEQFF

size: once
J: TRBJ2-1
V: TRBV19
D: -
DNA: TGTGCCAGTAGTCCGTTTGCTAGCGCGAGCTCCTACAATGAGCAGTTCTTC
CDR3: CASSPFASASSYNEQFF

size: -
J: TRBJ1-2
V: TRBV27
D: TRBD1
DNA: TGTGCCAGCAGCCCTCCTAGACAGGGGTATCGTCCACTCTATGGCTACACCTTC
CDR3: CASSPPRQGYRPLYGYTF

size: -
J: TRBJ2-7
V: TRBV19
D: -
DNA: TGTGCCAGTAGTAGGCTTGGCTACGAGCAGTACTTC
CDR3: CASSRLGYEQYF

size: -
J: TRBJ2-7
V: TRBV10-3
D: TRBD2
DNA: TGTGCCATCAGTGGAACCGGGACTAGCGGACCCTACGAGCAGTACTTC
CDR3: CAISGTGTSGPYEQYF

size: -
J: TRBJ1-1
V: TRBV2
D: -
DNA: TGTGCCAGCAAATCGGAGTATTCGGCTGAAGCTTTCTTT
CDR3: CASKSEYSAEAFF

size: -
J: TRBJ2-3
V: TRBV5-4
D: TRBD2
DNA: TGTGCCAGCAGAGCTAGCGGACCTAGCACAGATACGCAGTATTTT
CDR3: CASRASGPSTDTQYF

size: few
J: TRBJ2-1
V: TRBV19
D: TRBD2
DNA: TGTGCCAGTAGTATACCTAACTACGGCGGGAGTGGGGACAATGAGCAGTTCTTC
CDR3: CASSIPNYGGSGDNEQFF

size: -
J: TRBJ1-3
V: TRBV6-1
D: -
DNA: TGTGCCAGCAGTGAAGTCTCGCAGGGTAGGGACACCATATATTTT
CDR3: CASSEVSQGRDTIYF

size: -
J: TRBJ1-5
V: TRBV6-1
D: -
DNA: TGTGCCAGCAGTGAAGGCAGGGTGAGTCAGCCCCAGCATTTT
CDR3: CASSEGRVSQPQHF

size: -
J: TRBJ1-2
V: TRBV6-2/TRBV6-3
D: TRBD1
DNA: TGTGCCAGCAGTTACTCGATCAGGGGGTATGGCTACACCTTC
CDR3: CASSYSIRGYGYTF

size: -
J: TRBJ2-7
V: TRBV5-6
D: TRBD1
DNA: TGTGCCAGCAGTTCCGGGACAGGGATACCGCCCTCCTACGAGCAGTACTTC
CDR3: CASSSGTGIPPSYEQYF

size: -
J: TRBJ1-2
V: TRBV5-1
D: -
DNA: TGCGCCAGCAGCTCAACCCTCGGGGGGAACTATGGCTACACCTTC
CDR3: CASSSTLGGNYGYTF

size: -
J: TRBJ2-1
V: TRBV6-5
D: -
DNA: TGTGCCAGCAGTTACCTTGACGGGGACTCCTACAATGAGCAGTTCTTC
CDR3: CASSYLDGDSYNEQFF

size: -
J: TRBJ2-5
V: TRBV6-4
D: -
DNA: TGTGCCAGCAGTGGGAACGCGGGGGAGACCCAGTACTTC
CDR3: CASSGNAGETQYF

size: -
J: TRBJ2-2
V: TRBV11-2
D: -
DNA: TGTGCCAGCAGCGCCCGTAGAGGAAGTGAGAACACCGGGGAGCTGTTTTTT
CDR3: CASSARRGSENTGELFF

size: -
J: TRBJ2-3
V: TRBV5-1
D: -
DNA: TGCGCCAGCAACTTTGAAGGGAGGAGGGCAGATACGCAGTATTTT
CDR3: CASNFEGRRADTQYF

size: -
J: TRBJ2-7
V: TRBV18
D: TRBD1
DNA: TGTGCCAGCTCACTAAGGATAACGGGACAGGGGTTCGAGCAGTACTTC
CDR3: CASSLRITGQGFEQYF

size: -
J: TRBJ1-2
V: TRBV10-3
D: -
DNA: TGTGCCATCAGTGAGAACAGTTCTGGCTACACCTTC
CDR3: CAISENSSGYTF

size: -
J: TRBJ1-2
V: TRBV18
D: -
DNA: TGTGCCAGCTCACCAGACCCAGGGCCTAACTATGGCTACACCTTC
CDR3: CASSPDPGPNYGYTF

size: -
J: TRBJ2-5
V: TRBV5-6
D: -
DNA: TGTGCCAGTGCCGAGTTGAAAGCCCCCGAGTGGGAGACCCAGTACTTC
CDR3: CASAELKAPEWETQYF

size: -
J: TRBJ2-3
V: TRBV12-5
D: TRBD2
DNA: TGTGCTAGTGGTTTGGTAACTAGCGGGGGGGCCTATGATACGCAGTATTTT
CDR3: CASGLVTSGGAYDTQYF

size: -
J: TRBJ1-2
V: TRBV7-9
D: TRBD1
DNA: TGTGCCAGCAGCTCACAGGGGATATTAACTATTGGTGGCTACACCTTC
CDR3: CASSSQGILTIGGYTF

size: -
J: TRBJ2-3
V: TRBV7-6
D: TRBD2
DNA: TGTGCCAGCAGCTCCGGACTAGCGGGGGGCACAGATACGCAGTATTTT
CDR3: CASSSGLAGGTDTQYF

size: -
J: TRBJ2-3
V: TRBV5-1
D: TRBD2
DNA: TGCGCCAGCAGCCCCGCGACTAGCGGGGGGCCTAGCACAGATACGCAGTATTTT
CDR3: CASSPATSGGPSTDTQYF

size: -
J: TRBJ1-4
V: TRBV5-1
D: TRBD1
DNA: TGCGCCAGCAGCTCTATGACAGGGGTGGATGAAAAACTGTTTTTT
CDR3: CASSSMTGVDEKLFF

size: -
J: TRBJ1-1
V: TRBV2
D: -
DNA: TGTGCCAGCAGTAACCTCGGGGGGTTCTCGAACACTGAAGCTTTCTTT
CDR3: CASSNLGGFSNTEAFF

size: -
J: TRBJ1-1
V: TRBV5-1
D: TRBD1
DNA: TGCGCCAGCAGCTCGTCCCTGGGACAGGGGGACACTGAAGCTTTCTTT
CDR3: CASSSSLGQGDTEAFF

size: -
J: TRBJ1-5
V: TRBV12-3/TRBV12-4
D: -
DNA: TGTGCCAGCAGAGGACAGACCAATCAGCCCCAGCATTTT
CDR3: CASRGQTNQPQHF

size: -
J: TRBJ1-3
V: TRBV7-2
D: -
DNA: TGTGCCAGCAGCTTCGGCCCAAGGGGGAGCTTCCTTCGAAACACCATATATTTT
CDR3: CASSFGPRGSFLRNTIYF

size: few
J: TRBJ2-3
V: TRBV7-8
D: TRBD2
DNA: TGTGCCAGCAGCTTATCTCTAGCGGGAGAGGATACGCAGTATTTT
CDR3: CASSLSLAGEDTQYF

size: -
J: TRBJ2-2
V: TRBV19
D: TRBD2
DNA: TGTGCCAGTACACCGGGACTAGCGGGAGGGTGGTCGGCCCCGAACACCGGGGAGCTGTTTTTT
CDR3: CASTPGLAGGWSAPNTGELFF

size: -
J: TRBJ2-3
V: TRBV2
D: TRBD1
DNA: TGTGCCAGTCGGACAGGGGCAGGGTTTGATACGCAGTATTTT
CDR3: CASRTGAGFDTQYF